This TCR beta chain was documented in a study of CD8 T cells in ankylosing spondylitis. Each CDR3 protein is one row after TCRdb ran MiXCR on the 5' RACE reads. Of a few hundred thousand distinct CDR3 sequences listed, 8% to 11% were seen once; the top ten hold roughly 23%. In the case of this clonotype: Antigen unknown.

V lost 3 bases and J lost 4; bases outside the gene matches: 6. Germline lookup yields CDR1 DFQATT and CDR2 SNEGSKA (reference sequence). The CDR3 totals 14 residues. Overall study results and limits: What appeared characteristic of ankylosing spondylitis blood was a TCR beta motif of several highly homologous variants. Disease-linked clones were CD8+ and relatively rare in peripheral blood.

The genes are TRBV20-1 and TRBJ2-5; TRBD1 agrees at 9 bases. The sequencing sample was made of blood, either unsorted or a sorted T cell fraction (not recorded which). The TCR originated in a male donor with ankylosing spondylitis or in good health (not recorded which). CDR3 bases: TGCAGTGCTAGCTCCGGGACAGGGACAGAGACCCAGTACTTC. Translated, it gives CSASSGTGTETQYF.